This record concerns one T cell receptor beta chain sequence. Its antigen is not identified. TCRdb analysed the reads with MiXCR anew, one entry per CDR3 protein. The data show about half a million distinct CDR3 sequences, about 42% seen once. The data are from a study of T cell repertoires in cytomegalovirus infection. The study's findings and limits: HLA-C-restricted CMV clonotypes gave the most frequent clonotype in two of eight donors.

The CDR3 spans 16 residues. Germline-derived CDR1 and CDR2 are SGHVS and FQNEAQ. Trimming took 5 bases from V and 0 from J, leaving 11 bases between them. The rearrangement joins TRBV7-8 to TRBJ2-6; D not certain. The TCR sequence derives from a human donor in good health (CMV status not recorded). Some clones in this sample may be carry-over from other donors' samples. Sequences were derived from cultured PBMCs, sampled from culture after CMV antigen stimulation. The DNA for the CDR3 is TGTGCCAGCAGCCCTACAGCCTACTCTGGGGCCAACGTCCTGACTTTC. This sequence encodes CASSPTAYSGANVLTF.